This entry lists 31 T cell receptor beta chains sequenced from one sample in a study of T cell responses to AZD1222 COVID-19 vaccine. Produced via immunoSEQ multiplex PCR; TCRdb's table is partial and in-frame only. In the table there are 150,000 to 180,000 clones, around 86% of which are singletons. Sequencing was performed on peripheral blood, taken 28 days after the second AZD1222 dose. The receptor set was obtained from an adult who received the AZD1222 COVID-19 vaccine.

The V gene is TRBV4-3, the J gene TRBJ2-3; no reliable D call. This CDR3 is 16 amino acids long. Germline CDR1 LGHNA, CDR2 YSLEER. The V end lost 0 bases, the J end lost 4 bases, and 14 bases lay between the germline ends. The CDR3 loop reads CASSQDTAPPADTQYF. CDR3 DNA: TGCGCCAGCAGCCAAGATACGGCTCCACCGGCAGATACGCAGTATTTT.

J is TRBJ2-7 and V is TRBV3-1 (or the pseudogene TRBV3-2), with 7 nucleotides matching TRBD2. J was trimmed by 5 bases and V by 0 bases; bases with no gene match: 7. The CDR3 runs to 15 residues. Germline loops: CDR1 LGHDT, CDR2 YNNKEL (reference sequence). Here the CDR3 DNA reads TGTGCCAGCAGCCAAGATAGTACTAGCGCCGACGAGCAGTACTTC. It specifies CASSQDSTSADEQYF.

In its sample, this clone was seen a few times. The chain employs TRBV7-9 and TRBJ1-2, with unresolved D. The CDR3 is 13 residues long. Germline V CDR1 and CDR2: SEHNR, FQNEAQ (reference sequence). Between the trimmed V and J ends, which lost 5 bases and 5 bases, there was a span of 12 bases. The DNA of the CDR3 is TGTGCCAGCAGCCCCACGGACCTTTATGGCTACACCTTC. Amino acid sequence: CASSPTDLYGYTF.

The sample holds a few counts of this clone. CDR3 nucleotide sequence: TGTGCCAGCAGCGGGGACAGTGTGGGTTCAAGAGCTTTCTTT. Its translation: CASSGDSVGSRAFF. The gene calls are TRBV7-9 and TRBJ1-1; TRBD1 agrees at 7 bases. CDR1 and CDR2 from the germline V gene are SEHNR and FQNEAQ (reference sequence). Losses at the gene ends were 5 bases for V and 10 bases for J; bases not matched to a gene: 13. The CDR3 runs to 14 residues.

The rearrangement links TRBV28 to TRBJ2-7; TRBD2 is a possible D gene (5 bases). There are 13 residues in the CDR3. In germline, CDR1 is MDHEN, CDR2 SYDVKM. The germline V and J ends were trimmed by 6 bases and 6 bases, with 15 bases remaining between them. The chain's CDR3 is CASRQTGLIEQYF. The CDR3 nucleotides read TGTGCCAGCAGACAGACGGGGTTGATCGAGCAGTACTTC.

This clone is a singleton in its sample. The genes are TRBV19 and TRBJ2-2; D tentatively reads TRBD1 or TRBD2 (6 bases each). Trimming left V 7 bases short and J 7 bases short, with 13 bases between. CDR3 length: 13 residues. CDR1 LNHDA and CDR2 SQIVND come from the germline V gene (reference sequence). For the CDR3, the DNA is TGTGCCAGTACCGATAGGGGGGTCGGGGAGCTGTTTTTT. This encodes CASTDRGVGELFF.

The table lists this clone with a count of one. DNA of the CDR3: TGTGCCAGCAGCCAAGAAGGGACAGATACGCAGTATTTT. This encodes CASSQEGTDTQYF. This rearrangement joins TRBV4-2 to TRBJ2-3, with D unresolved. The CDR3 length is 13 residues. The V end was cut by 0 bases, the J end by 3 bases, with 4 bases between. From germline, CDR1 is LGHNA and CDR2 YNFKEQ.

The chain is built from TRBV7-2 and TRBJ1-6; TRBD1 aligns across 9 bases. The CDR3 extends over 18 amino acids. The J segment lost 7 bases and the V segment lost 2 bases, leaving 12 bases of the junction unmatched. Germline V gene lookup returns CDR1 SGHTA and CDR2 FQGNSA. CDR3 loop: CASSLRASGTGFNSPLHF. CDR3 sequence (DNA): TGTGCCAGCAGCTTACGAGCCTCCGGGACAGGGTTCAATTCACCCCTCCACTTT. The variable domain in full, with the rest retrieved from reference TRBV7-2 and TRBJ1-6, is GAGVSQSPSNKVTEKGKDVELRCDPISGHTALYWYRQSLGQGLEFLIYFQGNSAPDKSGLPSDRFSAERTGGSVSTLTIQRTQQEDSAVYLCASSLRASGTGFNSPLHFGNGTRLTVT.

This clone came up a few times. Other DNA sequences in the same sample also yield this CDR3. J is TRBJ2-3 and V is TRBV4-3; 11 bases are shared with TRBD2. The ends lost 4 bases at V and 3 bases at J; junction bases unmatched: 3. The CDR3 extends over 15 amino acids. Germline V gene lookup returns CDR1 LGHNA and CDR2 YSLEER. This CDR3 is CASSPRTSGTDTQYF. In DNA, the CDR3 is TGCGCCAGCAGCCCGCGGACTAGCGGGACAGATACGCAGTATTTT.

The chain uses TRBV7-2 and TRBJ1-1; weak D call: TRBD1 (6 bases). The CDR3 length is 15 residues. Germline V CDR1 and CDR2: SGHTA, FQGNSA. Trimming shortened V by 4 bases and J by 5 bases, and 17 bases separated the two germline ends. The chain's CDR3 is CASSSGPGQPTEAFF. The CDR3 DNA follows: TGTGCCAGCAGCTCTGGGCCTGGACAGCCAACTGAAGCTTTCTTT.

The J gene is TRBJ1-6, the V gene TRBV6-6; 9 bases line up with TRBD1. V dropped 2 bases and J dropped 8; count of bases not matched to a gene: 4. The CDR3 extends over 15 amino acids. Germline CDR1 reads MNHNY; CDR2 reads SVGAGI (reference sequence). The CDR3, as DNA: TGTGCCAGCAGTTACGGGGGACAGGGTTATTCACCCCTCCACTTT. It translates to CASSYGGQGYSPLHF.

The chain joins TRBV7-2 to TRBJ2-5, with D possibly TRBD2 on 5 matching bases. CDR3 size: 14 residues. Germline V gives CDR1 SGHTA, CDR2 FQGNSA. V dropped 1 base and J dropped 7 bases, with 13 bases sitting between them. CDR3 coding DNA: TGTGCCAGCAGCTTAGTTTTGGAGGCTCGGACCCAGTACTTC. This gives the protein CASSLVLEARTQYF.

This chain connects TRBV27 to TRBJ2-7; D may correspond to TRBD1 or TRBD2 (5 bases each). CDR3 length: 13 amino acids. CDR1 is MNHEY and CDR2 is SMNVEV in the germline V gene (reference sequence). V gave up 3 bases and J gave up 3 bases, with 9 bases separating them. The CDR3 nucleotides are TGTGCCAGCAGTTTCTCGGGGCGCTACGAGCAGTACTTC. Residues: CASSFSGRYEQYF.

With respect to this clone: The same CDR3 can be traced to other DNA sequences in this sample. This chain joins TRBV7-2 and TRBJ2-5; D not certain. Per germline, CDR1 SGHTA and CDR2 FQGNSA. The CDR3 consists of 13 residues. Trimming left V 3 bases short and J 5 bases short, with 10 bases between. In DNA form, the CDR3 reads TGTGCCAGCAGCTTGTCGTTAGGCGAGACCCAGTACTTC. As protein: CASSLSLGETQYF. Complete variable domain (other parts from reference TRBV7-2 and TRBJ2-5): GAGVSQSPSNKVTEKGKDVELRCDPISGHTALYWYRQSLGQGLEFLIYFQGNSAPDKSGLPSDRFSAERTGGSVSTLTIQRTQQEDSAVYLCASSLSLGETQYFGPGTRLLVL.

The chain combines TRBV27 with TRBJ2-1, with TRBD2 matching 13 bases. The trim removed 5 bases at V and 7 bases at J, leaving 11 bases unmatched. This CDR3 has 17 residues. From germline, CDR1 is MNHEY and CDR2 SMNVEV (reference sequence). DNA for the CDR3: TGTGCCAGCAGTACCCAGCGGACTAGCGGGAGACGAAATGAGCAGTTCTTC. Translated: CASSTQRTSGRRNEQFF.

CDR3 protein: CASSPSGNTIYF. CDR3 DNA sequence: TGTGCCAGCAGTCCCTCTGGAAACACCATATATTTT. This chain connects TRBV12-3 or TRBV12-4 to TRBJ1-3; D remains ambiguous. Trimming took off 5 bases at V and 0 bases at J, with 2 bases between the two ends. The CDR3 extends over 12 amino acids.

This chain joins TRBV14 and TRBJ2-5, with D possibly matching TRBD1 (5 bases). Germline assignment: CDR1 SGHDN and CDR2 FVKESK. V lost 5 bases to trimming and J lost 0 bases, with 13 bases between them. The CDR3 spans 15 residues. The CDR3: CASSEGVRNQETQYF. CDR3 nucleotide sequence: TGTGCCAGCAGCGAAGGGGTGCGGAACCAAGAGACCCAGTACTTC.

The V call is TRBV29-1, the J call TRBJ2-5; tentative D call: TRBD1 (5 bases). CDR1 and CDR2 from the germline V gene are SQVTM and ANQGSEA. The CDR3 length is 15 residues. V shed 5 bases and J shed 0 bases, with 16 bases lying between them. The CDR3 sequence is CSVLQAGTDQETQYF. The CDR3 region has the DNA TGCAGCGTTCTACAGGCTGGTACAGACCAAGAGACCCAGTACTTC. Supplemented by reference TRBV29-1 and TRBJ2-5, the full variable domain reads SAVISQKPSRDICQRGTSLTIQCQVDSQVTMMFWYRQQPGQSLTLIATANQGSEATYESGFVIDKFPISRPNLTFSTLTVSNMSPEDSSIYLCSVLQAGTDQETQYFGPGTRLLVL.

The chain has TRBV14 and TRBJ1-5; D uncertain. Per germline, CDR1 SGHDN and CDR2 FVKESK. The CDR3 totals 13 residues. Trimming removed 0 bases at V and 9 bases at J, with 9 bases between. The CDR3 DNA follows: TGTGCCAGCAGCCAAGACGGCGGTTGGCCCCAGCATTTT. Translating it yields CASSQDGGWPQHF.

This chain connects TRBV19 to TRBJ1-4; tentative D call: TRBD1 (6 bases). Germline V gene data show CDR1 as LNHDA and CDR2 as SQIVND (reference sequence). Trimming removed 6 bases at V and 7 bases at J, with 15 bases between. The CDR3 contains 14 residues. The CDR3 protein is CASRNSGGGEKLFF. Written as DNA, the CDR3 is TGTGCCAGTAGAAATTCGGGGGGCGGTGAAAAACTGTTTTTT.

The CDR3 region is CASSLRQDTEAFF. CDR3 nucleotide sequence: TGCGCCAGCAGCTTGAGGCAGGACACTGAAGCTTTCTTT. The chain couples TRBV5-1 to TRBJ1-1; D unresolved. Germline lookup yields CDR1 SGHRS and CDR2 YFSETQ. V lost 1 base and J lost 3, with 7 bases in between. The CDR3 covers 13 residues.

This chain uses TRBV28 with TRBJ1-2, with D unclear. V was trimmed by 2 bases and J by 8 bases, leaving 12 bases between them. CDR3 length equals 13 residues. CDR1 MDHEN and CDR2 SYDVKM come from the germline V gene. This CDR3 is CASSLGQAMGYTF. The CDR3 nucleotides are TGTGCCAGCAGTTTAGGGCAGGCTATGGGCTACACCTTC.

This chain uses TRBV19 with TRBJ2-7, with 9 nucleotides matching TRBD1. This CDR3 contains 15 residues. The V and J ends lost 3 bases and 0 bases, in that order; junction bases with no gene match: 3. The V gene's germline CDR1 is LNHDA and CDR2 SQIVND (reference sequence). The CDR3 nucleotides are TGTGCCAGTAGTATGGGACAGGGTGGCTCCTACGAGCAGTACTTC. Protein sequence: CASSMGQGGSYEQYF.

CDR3 bases: TGTGCCAGCAGCCCCCTGAACAATGGGGAGACCCAGTACTTC. It specifies CASSPLNNGETQYF. V gene TRBV5-6 combines with J gene TRBJ2-5, with no clear D. Between the trimmed V and J ends, which lost 4 bases and 5 bases, there was a span of 15 bases. This CDR3 spans 14 amino acids. CDR1 and CDR2 (germline): SGHDT, YYEEEE.

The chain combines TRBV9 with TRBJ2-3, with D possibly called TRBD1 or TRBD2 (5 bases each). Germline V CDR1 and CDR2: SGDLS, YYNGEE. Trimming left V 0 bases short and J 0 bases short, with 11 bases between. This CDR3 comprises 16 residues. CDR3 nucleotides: TGTGCCAGCAGCGTAGGGGACGGTCCTAGCACAGATACGCAGTATTTT. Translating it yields CASSVGDGPSTDTQYF.

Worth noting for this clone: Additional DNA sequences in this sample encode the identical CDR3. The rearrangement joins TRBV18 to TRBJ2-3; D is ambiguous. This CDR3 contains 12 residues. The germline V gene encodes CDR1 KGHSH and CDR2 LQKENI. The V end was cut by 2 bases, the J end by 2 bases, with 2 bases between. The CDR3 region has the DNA TGTGCCAGCTCACCAGTCACAGATACGCAGTATTTT. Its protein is CASSPVTDTQYF.

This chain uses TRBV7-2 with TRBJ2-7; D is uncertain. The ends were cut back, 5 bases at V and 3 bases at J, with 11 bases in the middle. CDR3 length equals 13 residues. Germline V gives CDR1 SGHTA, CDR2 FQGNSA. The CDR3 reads CASSLPGGYEQYF. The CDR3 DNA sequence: TGTGCCAGCAGCCTGCCAGGCGGCTACGAGCAGTACTTC.

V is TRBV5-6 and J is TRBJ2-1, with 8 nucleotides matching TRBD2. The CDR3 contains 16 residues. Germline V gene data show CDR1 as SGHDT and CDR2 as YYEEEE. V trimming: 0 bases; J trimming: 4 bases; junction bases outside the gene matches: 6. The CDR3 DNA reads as TGTGCCAGCAGCTTGGAAGCGGGAGCAGGTTACAATGAGCAGTTCTTC. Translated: CASSLEAGAGYNEQFF. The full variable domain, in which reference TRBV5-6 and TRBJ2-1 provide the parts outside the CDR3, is DAGVTQSPTHLIKTRGQQVTLRCSPKSGHDTVSWYQQALGQGPQFIFQYYEEEERQRGNFPDRFSGHQFPNYSSELNVNALLLGDSALYLCASSLEAGAGYNEQFFGPGTRLTVL.

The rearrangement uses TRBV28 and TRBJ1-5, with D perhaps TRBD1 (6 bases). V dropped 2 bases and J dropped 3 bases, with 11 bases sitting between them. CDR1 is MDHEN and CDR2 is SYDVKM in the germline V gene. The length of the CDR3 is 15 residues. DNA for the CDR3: TGTGCCAGCAGTTTACAGGGGTTCAACAATCAGCCCCAGCATTTT. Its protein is CASSLQGFNNQPQHF.

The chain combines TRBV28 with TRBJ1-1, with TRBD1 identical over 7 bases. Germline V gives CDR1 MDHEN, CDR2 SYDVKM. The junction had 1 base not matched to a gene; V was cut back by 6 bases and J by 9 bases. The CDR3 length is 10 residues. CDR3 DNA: TGTGCCAGCAGGGGACAGCAAGCTTTCTTT. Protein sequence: CASRGQQAFF.

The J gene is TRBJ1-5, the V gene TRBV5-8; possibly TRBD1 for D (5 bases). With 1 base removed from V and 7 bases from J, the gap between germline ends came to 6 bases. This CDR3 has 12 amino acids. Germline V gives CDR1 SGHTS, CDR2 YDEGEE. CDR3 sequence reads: CASSLWGQPQHF. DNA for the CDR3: TGTGCCAGCAGCTTGTGGGGCCAGCCCCAGCATTTT.